The 6 T cell receptor beta chains in this list originate from one sample, sequenced in a study of regulatory T cells in long-lasting Graves disease. Time point described: newly diagnosed GD, antithyroid drugs for less than 3 months. PBMCs were the source of the RNA used for TCR sequencing. With iRepertoire HTBI primers and Arm-PCR of CDR3 regions, TCR beta libraries were built. TCRdb analysed the multiplex PCR reads with MiXCR anew, one entry per CDR3 protein. The table includes 500,000 to 700,000 distinct CDR3 sequences, 16% detected once. The same sample was also used in a study of T cells in Graves' hyperthyroidism and ophthalmopathy.

Sequenced material: peripheral blood mononuclear cells (PBMCs), taken at new diagnosis, from a patient treated with antithyroid drugs. The receptor source for this set is a woman in her twenties or thirties with Graves disease.

The chain employs TRBV5-1 and TRBJ2-3; 12 bases match TRBD2. V lost 4 bases to trimming and J lost 4 bases; unmatched junction nucleotides: 7. Per the germline V gene, CDR1 is SGHRS and CDR2 is YFSETQ. CDR3 length: 16 amino acids. The DNA of the CDR3 is TGCGCCAGCAGCCCCGAGACTAGCGGGAGTGCAGATACGCAGTATTTT. The encoded protein is CASSPETSGSADTQYF.

This clonotype was recorded at least ten times. The DNA of the CDR3 is TGTGCCAGCAGCGTAGGGAGTCTGAGATCTAGCAATCAGCCCCAGCATTTT. Its translation is CASSVGSLRSSNQPQHF. The chain couples TRBV9 to TRBJ1-5; D unresolved. The V end lost 0 bases, the J end lost 0 bases, and 13 bases lay between the germline ends. The CDR3 spans 17 residues. Germline V gene sequence: CDR1 SGDLS, CDR2 YYNGEE.

This clonotype is a singleton in its sample. This chain uses TRBV5-1 with TRBJ1-4; 8 bases agree with TRBD1. Per germline, CDR1 SGHRS and CDR2 YFSETQ. J gave up 7 bases and V 5 bases, and 10 bases lay outside the gene matches. The CDR3 runs 15 residues. The CDR3 here is CASSLTGGIREKLFF. In DNA form, the CDR3 reads TGCGCCAGCAGTCTTACAGGGGGAATCCGTGAAAAACTGTTTTTT.

The sample holds many counts of this clonotype. The rearrangement uses TRBV7-9 and TRBJ2-3; D unresolved. There are 14 residues in the CDR3. V was clipped by 2 bases and J by 4 bases, with 10 bases between them. Germline CDR1 SEHNR, CDR2 FQNEAQ (reference sequence). This chain's CDR3 is CASSLSLGADTQYF. In nucleotides, the CDR3 is TGTGCCAGCAGCTTATCCTTGGGTGCAGATACGCAGTATTTT. Based on the CDR3 plus reference TRBV7-9 and TRBJ2-3, the full variable domain is DTGVSQNPRHKITKRGQNVTFRCDPISEHNRLYWYRQTLGQGPEFLTYFQNEAQLEKSRLLSDRFSAERPKGSFSTLEIQRTEQGDSAMYLCASSLSLGADTQYFGPGTRLTVL.

The chain uses TRBV5-5 and TRBJ2-1, with 11 bases aligning to TRBD2. This CDR3 is built from 15 residues. Unmatched junction bases numbered 4, after V lost 0 bases and J lost 8 bases. From germline, CDR1 is SGHKS and CDR2 YYEKEE (reference sequence). This CDR3 reads CASSLGSGRVDEQFF. The CDR3 DNA reads as TGTGCCAGCAGCTTGGGTAGCGGGAGGGTTGATGAGCAGTTCTTC.

This sequence joins TRBV2 and TRBJ1-2, with TRBD1 matching over 9 bases. Germline V gene sequence: CDR1 SNHLY, CDR2 FYNNEI. V shed 6 bases and J 5 bases; nucleotides not matched to a gene: 10. This CDR3 spans 15 amino acids. CDR3 amino acids: CASSSRTGVGYGYTF. CDR3 nucleotides: TGTGCCAGCAGCTCCCGGACAGGGGTGGGGTATGGCTACACCTTC.